The 5 T cell receptor beta chains in this list originate from one sample, sequenced in a study of OX40 agonist ivuxolimab in advanced cancers. Profiled with immunoSEQ multiplex PCR; TCRdb holds only in-frame clones, not every one. This table holds some 46,000 clones, approximately 86% found once. Specimen: CD4+ or CD8+ T cells sorted from blood, collected in a trial of the OX40 agonist ivuxolimab. These receptors were collected from an adult with an advanced solid tumor such as melanoma, head and neck, liver or kidney cancer.

V usage is TRBV10-2 and J usage is TRBJ1-3; 8 bases align to TRBD1. V lost 3 bases to trimming and J lost 8 bases; unmatched junction nucleotides: 9. This CDR3 spans 15 amino acids. Germline CDR1 and CDR2: WSHSY and SAAADI. The CDR3 DNA follows: TGCGCCAGCAGTGAACGGACAGGGCGAGCGGACACCATATATTTT. Amino acid sequence: CASSERTGRADTIYF.

The chain carries TRBV18 and TRBJ1-1; 10 bases are shared with TRBD1. CDR1 and CDR2 (germline): KGHSH, LQKENI. The CDR3 runs to 16 residues. V was pared by 5 bases and J by 5 bases, with 11 bases of the junction left unmatched. The CDR3 coding sequence is TGTGCCAGCTCAGCCGGGACAGGGGTATTTCGGACTGAAGCTTTCTTT. This encodes CASSAGTGVFRTEAFF.

V usage is TRBV2 and J usage is TRBJ2-7; D not certain. Per germline, CDR1 SNHLY and CDR2 FYNNEI. The germline V and J ends were trimmed by 8 bases and 3 bases, with 11 bases remaining between them. This CDR3 is 12 amino acids long. The CDR3 nucleotides are TGTGCCAGCCGCCCTATGAACTACGAGCAGTACGTC. It is translated as CASRPMNYEQYV.

The rearrangement uses TRBV14 and TRBJ2-1; the match to TRBD1 covers 10 bases. V dropped 3 bases and J dropped 5; count of bases not matched to a gene: 10. The CDR3 length is 17 residues. Germline values: CDR1 SGHDN, CDR2 FVKESK. The CDR3 nucleotides read TGTGCCAGCAGCCATCCGGGACAGGGGATCCCACACAATGAGCAGTTCTTC. Translated, it gives CASSHPGQGIPHNEQFF.

The V and J genes are TRBV7-3 and TRBJ2-1; TRBD2 matches 7 bases. Germline values: CDR1 SGHTA, CDR2 FQGTGA. This CDR3 is 18 amino acids long. Unmatched junction bases numbered 9, after V lost 1 base and J lost 0 bases. CDR3 loop: CASSLNGEGWSSYNEQFF. In nucleotides, the CDR3 is TGTGCCAGCAGCTTAAATGGGGAGGGCTGGAGCTCCTACAATGAGCAGTTCTTC.